The present TCR beta chain was sequenced within a study of shared clonotypes between healthy human individuals (dated by TCRdb to the early 2020s). Study-level background: The cohort included a few men and a couple of women between 18 and 49 years of age. Per donor, leukapheresis produced somewhere between about 0.94 and 10 billion PBMCs. For each donor, CD4 naive and CD4 memory were each given three plates, CD8 naive was given two plates, and CD8 memory was given one plate. To increase sequencing depth and limit assay-specific biases, TCR repertoire library preparation and sequencing were carried out by different laboratories using diverse techniques. To estimate repertoire size and how much clonotype sharing occurs between individuals, the study deeply sequenced the blood TCR repertoires of about five healthy adults. What the authors observed across the whole study: About 5% of naive CD4, 3.5% of naive CD8, 2.3% of memory CD4, and less than 0.45% of memory CD8 clonotypes were shared across four donors. Rarefaction of sorted-subset datasets indicated incomplete sequencing despite the large sequencing depth. Sampling was restricted to blood, and TCR repertoires in tissues likely differ from the TCR repertoires found in blood. Compared with non-shared clonotypes, clonotypes shared by all four sorted-subset donors had higher generation probabilities. Larger estimated clonotype richness was generally found for naive subsets than for memory subsets. The small number of donors limited the genetic and exposure-history diversity represented. Pairwise subsampling led to the expectation that sequencing depth would affect the degree of clonotype sharing among donors.

Using the deep immunoSEQ assay, TCR CDR3 regions were amplified from genomic DNA by multiplex PCR. For each cell subset, the extracted genomic DNA was distributed evenly across all wells of several immunoSEQ 96-well plates, and each plate served as one replicate. For sorted subsets, each replicate PCR was loaded with 200 to 250 ng genomic DNA, equivalent to about 33,000 T cell genomes. Purified libraries were measured with a Qubit 3.0 fluorometer, size-checked on a Bioanalyzer 2100, and measured again with the KAPA Library Quantification kit. Every immunoSEQ 96-well plate was sequenced on a separate single-read 150-cycle Illumina NextSeq 550 flow cell. In the paper's pipeline: Because only junctional sequences without quality scores were contained in the immunoSEQ output, filtering matching that applied to full-length reads could not be performed. To assign V/J genes and CDR3, sequences were annotated using PyIR, a Python wrapper for IgBLAST v1.9, with IMGT germline references. Reads were filtered out if the reads had weak V/J assignments (E-value above 1e-6), no CDR3, stop codons, out-of-frame junctions, or ambiguous translated residues. V3J clonotypes were defined as sequences sharing an identical inferred V gene, J gene, and CDR3 amino acid sequence. Percentage overlap between repertoires was calculated by dividing the number of shared unique clonotypes by the size of the smaller repertoire. RTK rarefaction, the Chao1 estimator, and Recon v2.1 estimates of unobserved clonotypes were used to assess repertoire richness. For all TCRbeta clonotypes obtained by the gDNA method from four donors, generation probabilities were computed with OLGA. TCRdb mirrors the immuneACCESS table, restricted to in-frame sequences. Some clones are absent from its copies; in checked studies, under half trace to an unresolved V gene, and the reason for the others is unknown. D and trimming were read from the DNA, whereas the V and J calls and clone size are those reported in that table. For this sample the table gives over a million clones, of which about four fifths were detected only once. Approximately 0.5% of the sample lies in the top ten.

Relative to germline, V is missing 5 bases and J is missing 3 bases, with 4 bases of the junction outside any gene match. CDR1 and CDR2 (MNHNS, SASEGT) derive from the germline V gene. The CDR3 holds 14 amino acids from the cysteine to the phenylalanine. Solely the CDR3 DNA is kept, with 42 bases framed from the first base. The donors were healthy, HIV-negative adults with no recently reported acute infections or vaccinations. Every donor was a Caucasian adult living in Nashville, Tennessee, USA. Magnetic negative selection was used to enrich CD4+ T cells, after which naive cells were positively selected on CD45RA and the negative fraction became the memory subset. After blood collection by leukapheresis, PBMCs were isolated using Ficoll-Histopaque density gradient centrifugation and then cryopreserved in the vapor phase of liquid nitrogen. Purity and quantity of every magnetically sorted T cell population were checked by analytical flow cytometry. From each sorted fraction, genomic DNA was isolated and quantified by UV absorbance on a Nanodrop 2000c.

This clone was recorded a few times. Its antigen is unknown. No base-level quality is on record; no much larger clone is a single base apart. The chain is assembled from TRBV6-1 and TRBJ1-5; 7 junctional bases match TRBD1. Specimen: memory CD4+ T cells from PBMCs. This sample's cell subset or site label indicates: CD45RA-negative fraction. The receptor's source is a man between 18 and 29 years old in good health. Some clones in this sample may be carry-over from other donors' samples. Here is the DNA: TGTGCCAGCAGTTTCGGACAGGTCAATCAGCCCCAGCATTTT. Translated, it gives CASSFGQVNQPQHF.